The rows below give T cell receptor beta chains drawn from one sample of a study of blood T cell repertoires in COVID-19. Here immunoSEQ multiplex PCR was the method, and the copy in TCRdb shows in-frame clones only, minus some. The table lists about 360,000 clones, 88% of them singletons. The sequenced sample was PBMCs or T cells enriched from blood (not recorded which). The receptors derive from a woman aged 40 to 50 with acute COVID-19. Each CDR3 is given with its conserved first and last residue. D genes are given only for firm matches. Clone size is not always given. Where it is, it says once, few, many or a class for expanded clones.

>.|TRBV25-1|TRBD1|TRBJ1-6
CASRRAGQGFGSPLHF
TGTGCCAGCCGGCGGGCAGGACAGGGATTCGGATCACCCCTCCACTTT
>.|TRBV4-1|TRBD2|TRBJ2-2
CASSPLLRGTNTGELFF
TGCGCCAGCAGCCCCCTCTTGCGGGGGACGAACACCGGGGAGCTGTTTTTT
>.|TRBV6-2/TRBV6-3|.|TRBJ2-7
CASSWADEQYF
TGTGCCAGCAGTTGGGCTGATGAGCAGTACTTC
>.|TRBV7-6|.|TRBJ2-5
CASSKGKETQYF
TGTGCCAGCAGTAAGGGGAAAGAGACCCAGTACTTC
>.|TRBV4-1|TRBD2|TRBJ2-3
CASSHLTSADTQYF
TGCGCCAGCAGCCACCTGACTAGCGCAGATACGCAGTATTTT
>.|TRBV27|TRBD1|TRBJ1-5
CASSLFYLVDRSNQPQHF
TGTGCCAGCAGTTTATTTTATCTCGTGGACAGGAGCAATCAGCCCCAGCATTTT
>.|TRBV5-1|.|TRBJ2-7
CASSFYPDGIYEQYF
TGCGCCAGCAGCTTCTACCCCGACGGGATCTACGAGCAGTACTTC
>.|TRBV5-1|.|TRBJ1-2
CASSLAVDGQGYTF
TGCGCCAGCAGCTTGGCCGTTGACGGACAAGGCTACACCTTC
>many|TRBV24-1|.|TRBJ2-5
CATSDPSLNSHSETQYF
TGTGCCACCAGTGACCCCTCGCTCAACAGCCACTCGGAGACCCAGTACTTC
>few|TRBV10-3|.|TRBJ1-2
CAISAGLRYGYTF
TGTGCCATCAGTGCAGGACTCCGGTATGGCTACACCTTC
>.|TRBV5-1|.|TRBJ2-2
CASSLGTNTGELFF
TGCGCCAGCAGCTTGGGGACTAACACCGGGGAGCTGTTTTTT
>.|TRBV6-5|.|TRBJ2-7
CASSFASTGSSYEQYF
TGTGCCAGCAGTTTCGCATCGACAGGCAGCTCCTACGAGCAGTACTTC